This TCR beta chain originates from a study of blood T cell repertoires in COVID-19. This CDR3 spans 15 amino acids. Germline V CDR1 and CDR2: LNHDA, SQIVND (reference sequence). V was clipped by 3 bases and J by 7 bases; unmatched bases: 10. Sequencing used immunoSEQ multiplex PCR; TCRdb keeps in-frame clones, though not all of them. The data contain approximately 350,000 clones, around 89% of them singletons. V usage is TRBV19 and J usage is TRBJ1-2, with TRBD1 matching over 8 bases. This sequence was found in a man aged 18 to 30 who had recovered from COVID-19. The sample was PBMCs or T cells enriched from blood (not recorded which). In DNA, the CDR3 is TGTGCCAGTAGTATGGCGCCAGGGGGCCTCTTTGGCTACACCTTC. Translation: CASSMAPGGLFGYTF.